This TCR beta chain was found in a study of T-cell reconstitution after alpha-beta-depleted transplantation in children. Researchers prepared the TCRbeta library using unique molecular identifiers, the study reports. TCRdb recomputed calls from the PCR reads with MiXCR, one row per CDR3 protein. The table lists 500,000 or so distinct CDR3 sequences, 32% of them singletons. V shed 2 bases and J shed 13 bases, with 9 bases lying between them. CDR1 SGHTA and CDR2 FQGNSA come from the germline V gene. This CDR3 region has 11 residues. This clonotype was picked up one time. The clonotype originates from a human donor who donated a stem cell graft to a child with aplastic anemia. The specimen was PBMCs from the stem cell graft donor, collected from the stem cell graft. V and J are TRBV7-2 and TRBJ2-1, with D unclear. The CDR3: CASSLSTLQFF. The CDR3 DNA follows: TGTGCCAGCAGCTTATCTACGCTCCAGTTCTTC.